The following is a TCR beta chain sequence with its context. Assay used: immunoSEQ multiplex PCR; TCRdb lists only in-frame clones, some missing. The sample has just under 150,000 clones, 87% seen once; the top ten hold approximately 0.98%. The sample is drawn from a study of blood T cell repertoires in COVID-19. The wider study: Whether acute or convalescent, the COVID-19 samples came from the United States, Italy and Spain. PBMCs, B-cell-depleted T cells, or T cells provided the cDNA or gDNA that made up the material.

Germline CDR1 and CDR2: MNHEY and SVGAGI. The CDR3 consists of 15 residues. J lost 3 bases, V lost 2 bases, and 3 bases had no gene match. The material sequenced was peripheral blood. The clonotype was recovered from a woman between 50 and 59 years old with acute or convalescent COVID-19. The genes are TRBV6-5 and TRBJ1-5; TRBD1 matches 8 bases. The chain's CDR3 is CASSYGRGLNQPQHF. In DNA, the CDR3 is TGTGCCAGCAGTTACGGCAGGGGGCTCAATCAGCCCCAGCATTTT.